Below, 8 T cell receptor beta chains from the same sample are listed, as sequenced in a study of beta chain features in type 1 diabetes. Study results and caveats: For Type 1 diabetes patients, all four CD4+ subsets carried TCRB CDR3s that were moderately but significantly shorter.

No antigen has been identified for these receptors. Expressed TCRB transcripts were sequenced, since all the RNA that had been isolated was reverse transcribed. Generated by immunoSEQ multiplex PCR, the TCRdb table keeps only in-frame clones and is missing some. There are around 130,000 clones in the sample; roughly 10% occur only once, and approximately 0.7% lies in the top ten. The specimen sequenced was central memory CD4+ T cells from blood. Receptor source: a young man with type 1 diabetes.

This clone has only a few counts. The chain combines TRBV19 with TRBJ2-1, with a weak D call TRBD1 (5 bases). The germline gives CDR1 LNHDA, CDR2 SQIVND (reference sequence). The CDR3 length is 12 residues. Trimming stripped 8 bases from V and 9 bases from J, with 14 bases between. CDR3 in amino acids: CASSEQVTEQFF. The CDR3 region has the DNA TGTGCCAGTTCCGAACAGGTTACTGAGCAGTTCTTC.

The chain recombines TRBV18 with TRBJ1-1; tentative D call: TRBD1 (6 bases). Germline CDR1 and CDR2: KGHSH and LQKENI. The CDR3 is made up of 13 amino acids. Trimming cost V 5 bases and J 8 bases, with 15 bases left between them. The CDR3 spells CASSTGGGVEAFF. The CDR3 nucleotides read TGTGCCAGCTCAACGGGGGGCGGGGTGGAAGCTTTCTTT.

The chain joins TRBV11-2 to TRBJ2-1; unclear D gene. V shed 1 base and J shed 4 bases, with 5 bases lying between them. The CDR3 has 13 amino acids. Germline V gives CDR1 SGHAT, CDR2 FQNNGV. The CDR3 loop is CASSLGRYNEQFF. The CDR3 DNA follows: TGTGCCAGCAGCTTAGGGAGATACAATGAGCAGTTCTTC.

The rearrangement uses TRBV2 and TRBJ1-1; D gene unclear. There are 13 residues in the CDR3. Trimming left V 5 bases short and J 1 base short, with 8 bases between. Germline lookup yields CDR1 SNHLY and CDR2 FYNNEI. CDR3 in amino acids: CASSLQKNTEAFF. The CDR3 DNA reads as TGTGCCAGCAGTTTACAGAAGAACACTGAAGCTTTCTTT.

This clone was seen a few times. The chain is built from TRBV5-4 and TRBJ2-7; D possibly corresponds to TRBD2 (5 bases). From germline, CDR1 is SGHNT and CDR2 YYREEE (reference sequence). This CDR3 region has 14 residues. V shed 3 bases and J shed 6 bases, with 16 bases lying between them. This chain's CDR3 is CASSSRVEAPEQYF. CDR3 DNA sequence: TGTGCCAGCAGCTCCCGGGTGGAGGCTCCCGAGCAGTACTTC.

The chain carries TRBV18 and TRBJ2-3; D is possibly TRBD2 (6 bases). The CDR3 consists of 14 residues. CDR1 is KGHSH and CDR2 is LQKENI in the germline V gene. V was trimmed by 0 bases and J by 4 bases, leaving 8 bases between them. CDR3 amino acids: CASSPPSGSDTQYF. CDR3 nucleotides: TGTGCCAGCTCACCACCTAGCGGATCAGATACGCAGTATTTT.

The CDR3 is CASSLFGVNNEQFF. For the CDR3, the DNA is TGCGCCAGCAGCTTGTTTGGAGTCAACAATGAGCAGTTCTTC. The rearrangement joins TRBV5-1 to TRBJ2-1; D remains unclear. This CDR3 is built from 14 residues. The V end was cut by 1 base, the J end by 5 bases, with 10 bases between. Looked up from germline, CDR1 is SGHRS and CDR2 is YFSETQ.

The chain has TRBV19 and TRBJ2-1, with D possibly matching TRBD1 (6 bases). V gave up 11 bases and J gave up 4 bases, with 18 bases separating them. CDR1 is LNHDA, CDR2 SQIVND, per germline (reference sequence). The CDR3 has 14 residues. CDR3 residues: CAALPQGKYNEQFF. CDR3 nucleotide sequence: TGTGCCGCACTACCGCAGGGGAAGTACAATGAGCAGTTCTTC.